This T cell receptor beta chain was documented in a study of CD8+CD57+ T cells in acquired aplastic anemia. Sequencing involved patients with CD8+CD57+ cell expansion previously shown by flow cytometry. Patients had not yet gotten any therapy when their blood was taken for sampling. Both TCR beta VDJ combination and CDR3 sequence profiling were carried out. Genomic DNA was the template for this profiling. Using its own MiXCR run on the reads, TCRdb lists one record per CDR3 protein. The table records 180,000 or so distinct CDR3 sequences, 40% to 55% of them present only once. The germline gives CDR1 MNHNS, CDR2 SASEGT. Trimming took off 8 bases at V and 3 bases at J, with 15 bases between the two ends. The CDR3 covers 14 residues.

Sequencing was carried out using sorted CD4+, CD8+, or CD8+CD57+ T cells (not recorded which) from PBMCs. The TCR comes from a human donor with aplastic anemia. This chain joins TRBV6-1 and TRBJ2-3, with no clear D. The CDR3 bases are TGTGCCAGCCTTAGACTCTCCGGGACAGATACGCAGTATTTT. It codes for CASLRLSGTDTQYF.